This T cell receptor beta chain comes out of a study of cytomegalovirus exposure and HLA in healthy donors. Between the trimmed V and J ends, which lost 3 bases and 4 bases, there was a span of 14 bases. Germline V gives CDR1 SGHRS, CDR2 YFSETQ. CDR3 length equals 14 residues. PCR primers comprised 60 Vbeta and 13 Jbeta primers. Only in-frame clones appear in the TCRdb table, and some are missing; sequencing was by immunoSEQ multiplex PCR. The sample shows about 140,000 clones, roughly three quarters of them seen only once. Notes on this clone: Its cognate antigen is unknown.

General study findings and limits: Immune exposure was documented only through CMV serostatus.

Donors showed nominal health when sampled, although they likely had unrecorded immune exposures. V gene TRBV5-1 combines with J gene TRBJ2-7, with D tentatively TRBD1 (5 bases). The source material was PBMCs. This sequence originates from a female donor in good health and CMV-seronegative. The CDR3 coding sequence is TGCGCCAGCAGCTCCAATGGGTACAGGTACGAGCAGTACTTC. It encodes CASSSNGYRYEQYF.